This is a list of T cell receptor beta chains from one sample in a study of blood T cell repertoires in COVID-19. Clones were read by immunoSEQ multiplex PCR, and TCRdb kept only the in-frame ones, dropping some. The table records fewer than 450,000 clones, 85% to 90% of them present only once. The sequencing input was peripheral blood. These receptors originate from an older woman with COVID-19, enrolled during active disease. The CDR3 runs from the conserved cysteine through the conserved F or W. D genes are given only for firm matches. Size is stated for part of the rows, as once, few or many counts, or as a class when the clone is expanded.

j_call clone_size v_call d_call cdr3_aa cdr3_nt
TRBJ1-1 NA TRBV7-9 NA CASSLVAGREAFF TGTGCCAGCAGCTTAGTTGCGGGGCGTGAAGCTTTCTTT
TRBJ2-3 NA TRBV4-3 NA CASSQDGQGGNTQYF TGCGCCAGCAGCCAAGATGGGCAGGGGGGTAATACGCAGTATTTT
TRBJ1-2 NA TRBV6-6 TRBD1 CASSWGTALYGYTF TGTGCCAGCAGTTGGGGGACAGCCCTCTATGGCTACACCTTC
TRBJ2-1 NA TRBV4-1 NA CASSPRDIITYNEQFF TGCGCCAGCAGCCCCCGGGACATCATTACCTACAATGAGCAGTTCTTC
TRBJ1-5 NA TRBV6-5 NA CASSQGLWQPQHF TGTGCCAGCTCTCAGGGGCTCTGGCAGCCCCAGCATTTT
TRBJ2-7 NA TRBV28 NA CATDDRSNEQYF TGTGCCACCGATGACAGGTCTAACGAGCAGTACTTC
TRBJ2-7 NA TRBV10-3 TRBD1 CAIRDRGSEQYF TGTGCCATCAGGGACAGGGGCAGTGAGCAGTACTTC
TRBJ1-5 NA TRBV6-5 NA CASRGSQQGNQPQHF TGTGCCAGCAGGGGCTCTCAACAGGGCAATCAGCCCCAGCATTTT
TRBJ1-2 NA TRBV6-5 TRBD1 CASSYSEGARGYTF TGTGCCAGCAGTTACTCAGAGGGGGCTCGTGGCTACACCTTC
TRBJ1-5 NA TRBV9 NA CASSVDPGDQPQHF TGTGCCAGCAGCGTAGATCCCGGAGATCAGCCCCAGCATTTT
TRBJ1-2 NA TRBV19 NA CASSIGGGAEYGYTF TGTGCCAGTAGTATAGGAGGAGGGGCAGAATATGGCTACACCTTC
TRBJ1-2 NA TRBV3-1/TRBV3-2 TRBD1 CASSQDLGQGSAYGYTF TGTGCCAGCAGCCAAGATCTGGGACAGGGATCGGCCTATGGCTACACCTTC
TRBJ1-1 NA TRBV9 TRBD1 CASSSRTGQNTEAFF TGTGCCAGCAGCTCCCGGACAGGACAGAACACTGAAGCTTTCTTT
TRBJ1-4 few TRBV6-1 NA CASSERGWANEKLFF TGTGCCAGCAGTGAACGGGGTTGGGCTAATGAAAAACTGTTTTTT
TRBJ2-7 NA TRBV6-2/TRBV6-3 NA CASSYSASYEQYF TGTGCCAGCAGTTACTCGGCCAGCTACGAGCAGTACTTC
TRBJ2-1 few TRBV5-1 TRBD2 CASRLTSGGVNEQFF TGCGCCAGCAGACTGACTAGCGGGGGGGTCAATGAGCAGTTCTTC
TRBJ1-1 once TRBV24-1 NA CATSDSRSMNTEAFF TGTGCCACCAGTGATTCCCGGAGCATGAACACTGAAGCTTTCTTT